Below, 6 T cell receptor beta chains from the same sample are listed, as sequenced in a study of cytomegalovirus exposure and HLA in healthy donors. Profiled with immunoSEQ multiplex PCR; TCRdb holds only in-frame clones, not every one. Altogether nearly 200,000 clones are present, approximately 82% being singletons, with the ten largest covering about an eighth. Sequencing input: PBMCs. The receptors come from a woman younger than 45 in good health and CMV-seropositive.

The V and J genes are TRBV19 and TRBJ2-7; D is ambiguous. CDR1 LNHDA and CDR2 SQIVND come from the germline V gene (reference sequence). Between the trimmed V and J ends, which lost 2 bases and 3 bases, there was a span of 8 bases. The CDR3 sequence is 13 residues long. This CDR3 is CASSIKLNYEQYF. The CDR3 DNA follows: TGTGCCAGTAGTATAAAACTCAACTACGAGCAGTACTTC.

The chain joins TRBV6-5 to TRBJ2-6; D is unresolved. Germline V gene data show CDR1 as MNHEY and CDR2 as SVGAGI. The ends were cut back, 6 bases at V and 2 bases at J, with 5 bases in the middle. The CDR3 sequence is 13 residues long. The CDR3 spells CASRSPGANVLTF. In DNA form, the CDR3 reads TGTGCCAGCAGGAGTCCTGGGGCCAACGTCCTGACTTTC.

The sample holds one count of this clone. The V gene is TRBV28, the J gene TRBJ2-1; TRBD1 aligns across 10 bases. CDR1 is MDHEN, CDR2 SYDVKM, per germline. Trimming cost V 2 bases and J 7 bases; bases outside gene matches: 8. The CDR3 runs to 16 residues. CDR3 amino acids: CASSLDLRGQGNEQFF. In DNA, the CDR3 is TGTGCCAGCAGTTTAGATTTAAGGGGACAGGGGAATGAGCAGTTCTTC.

CDR3 amino acids: CASSLQGRQFF. CDR3 DNA sequence: TGCGCCAGCAGCCTACAGGGCCGTCAGTTCTTC. The genes are TRBV5-1 and TRBJ2-1; TRBD1 is a possible D gene (6 bases). CDR1 and CDR2 (germline): SGHRS, YFSETQ. The CDR3 consists of 11 residues. Trimming shortened V by 4 bases and J by 13 bases, and 12 bases separated the two germline ends.

This chain uses TRBV14 with TRBJ2-1, with 9 bases lining up with TRBD1. With V trimmed by 6 bases and J by 10 bases, 16 bases remained unmatched. The CDR3 runs to 16 residues. Germline V gene data show CDR1 as SGHDN and CDR2 as FVKESK. CDR3 sequence: CASRKSPGTGLREQFF. The CDR3 DNA is TGTGCCAGCAGAAAATCTCCCGGGACAGGGCTCCGCGAGCAGTTCTTC. The variable domain in full, with the rest retrieved from reference TRBV14 and TRBJ2-1, is EAGVTQFPSHSVIEKGQTVTLRCDPISGHDNLYWYRRVMGKEIKFLLHFVKESKQDESGMPNNRFLAERTGGTYSTLKVQPAELEDSGVYFCASRKSPGTGLREQFFGPGTRLTVL.

This clone appeared once. The chain links TRBV6-5 to TRBJ2-1, with 9 positions matching TRBD2. V trimming: 4 bases; J trimming: 9 bases; junction bases outside the gene matches: 10. The CDR3 length is 15 residues. CDR1 MNHEY and CDR2 SVGAGI come from the germline V gene. CDR3 protein: CASSSGTSGFSEQFF. The CDR3 nucleotides are TGTGCCAGCAGTTCCGGCACTAGCGGGTTCAGTGAGCAGTTCTTC.